This TCR beta chain was identified during a study of T cells in Graves' hyperthyroidism and ophthalmopathy. In patients aged 18 to 65, hyperthyroidism was newly diagnosed, with duration under 2 months. Not enrolled were patients with uncontrolled infection, other autoimmune disease, pregnancy or lactation. Blood sampling occurred at first hyperthyroidism diagnosis, ahead of any ophthalmopathy symptoms. Cells are PBMCs isolated from more than 8.5 ml of fresh blood. There were TCR beta CDR3 regions amplified from RNA transcripts. The HTBI primer set served for first-round RT-PCR of the TCR CDR3. One entry per CDR3 protein, called by TCRdb with MiXCR from the multiplex PCR reads. The data contain approximately 600,000 distinct CDR3 sequences, 11% to 15% of them singletons. The length of the CDR3 is 21 residues. The J segment lost 3 bases and the V segment lost 5 bases, leaving 20 bases of the junction unmatched. Germline V gene lookup returns CDR1 LGHDT and CDR2 YNNKEL (reference sequence).

Material for sequencing was blood. This chain connects TRBV3-1 to TRBJ2-2; 11 nucleotides match TRBD2. This clonotype was obtained from a woman in her twenties or thirties with Graves' hyperthyroidism that later progressed to Graves' ophthalmopathy. CDR3 region: CASSITTPSGRFEFDTGELFF. CDR3 sequence (DNA): TGTGCCAGCAGCATCACCACTCCTAGCGGGAGGTTCGAGTTCGACACCGGGGAGCTGTTTTTT.